The T cell receptor beta chain under discussion was sequenced for a study of T cell responses to AZD1222 COVID-19 vaccine. This clone was counted only a few times. The CDR3 contains 13 residues. J was trimmed by 6 bases and V by 3 bases; bases with no gene match: 5. Germline CDR1 SGHAT, CDR2 FQNNGV. Assay: immunoSEQ multiplex PCR; the TCRdb copy retains only in-frame clones and omits some. The table records some 150,000 clones, about nine tenths of them present only once. This chain uses TRBV11-2 with TRBJ2-7, with 7 bases identical to TRBD2. Sequencing used peripheral blood, obtained after recovery from COVID-19. The clonotype comes from an adult who had recovered from COVID-19. The CDR3 nucleotides are TGTGCCAGCAGCTTTTCTAGCGGATCCGAGCAGTACTTC. It codes for CASSFSSGSEQYF.